This TCR beta chain appears in the sequencing data of a study of beta chain features in type 1 diabetes. Via CD45RO/CCR7/CD25/CD127/CD95/CD27, cells of the CD4+ naive, central memory, regulatory and stem cell-like memory subsets were sorted. The study reverse transcribed the entire isolated RNA, so it sequenced expressed TCRB transcripts. Assay used: immunoSEQ multiplex PCR; TCRdb lists only in-frame clones, some missing. Of about 370,000 clones listed, roughly 16% are singletons. The receptor comes from a woman between 18 and 29 years old in good health. The material sequenced was naive CD4+ T cells from blood.

CDR3 amino acids: CAISETEETQYF. The DNA for the CDR3 is TGTGCCATCAGTGAGACAGAAGAGACCCAGTACTTC. The rearrangement joins TRBV10-3 to TRBJ2-5; no reliable D call. The germline V gene encodes CDR1 ENHRY and CDR2 SYGVKD. V lost 2 bases and J 3 bases, leaving 4 bases between the germline ends. The CDR3 sequence is 12 residues long.